The clone carrying this TCR beta chain was recorded a few times. The germline CDR1 and CDR2 sequences are LGHNT and FRNRAP. The V and J ends lost 1 base and 0 bases respectively, with 21 bases between them. The CDR3 extends over 19 amino acids. Treatment of the sample: PENTA 11 planned treatment interruption arm or continuous ART arm. This entry is derived from a study of HIV-infected children after antiretroviral therapy interruption. RNA-based 3' RACE libraries used unique molecular identifiers. One entry per CDR3 protein results from TCRdb running MiXCR on the 3' RACE reads. The data contain about 86,000 distinct CDR3 sequences, about 6.3% of them singletons.

The sample consisted of CD45RA+ CD4+ T cells from PBMCs, pooled from several time points, taken from a donor given antiretroviral therapy, either interrupted or continuous. Subset reported: naive CD4+ CD45RA+ CD45RO- T cells. The chain combines TRBV12-5 with TRBJ1-1; D might be TRBD1 (6 bases). The receptor was isolated from a pool of human donors with HIV. CDR3 loop: CASGLDRGGGRGMNTEAFF. As DNA, the CDR3 is TGTGCTAGTGGTTTGGACCGGGGGGGCGGGAGAGGGATGAACACTGAAGCTTTCTTT.